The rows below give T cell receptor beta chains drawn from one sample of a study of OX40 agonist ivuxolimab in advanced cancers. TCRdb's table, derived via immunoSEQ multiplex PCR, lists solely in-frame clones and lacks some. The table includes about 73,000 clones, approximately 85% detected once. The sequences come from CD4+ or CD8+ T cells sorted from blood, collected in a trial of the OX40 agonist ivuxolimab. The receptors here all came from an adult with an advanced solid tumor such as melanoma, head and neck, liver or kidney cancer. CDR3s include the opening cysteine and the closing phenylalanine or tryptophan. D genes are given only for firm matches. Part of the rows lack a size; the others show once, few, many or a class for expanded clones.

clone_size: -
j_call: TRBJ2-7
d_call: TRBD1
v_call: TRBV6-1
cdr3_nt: TGTGCCAGCAACCGGGACAGGGGTTCCTACGAGCAGTACTTC
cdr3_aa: CASNRDRGSYEQYF

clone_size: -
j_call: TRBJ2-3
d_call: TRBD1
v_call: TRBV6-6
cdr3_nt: TGTGCCAGCCTGCAGTCGAGGGGGCCTTGGACGCAGTATTTT
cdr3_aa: CASLQSRGPWTQYF

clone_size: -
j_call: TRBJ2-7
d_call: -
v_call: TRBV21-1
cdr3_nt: TGTGCCAGCAGCAAAGACAGCGCCGACGAGCAGTACTTC
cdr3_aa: CASSKDSADEQYF

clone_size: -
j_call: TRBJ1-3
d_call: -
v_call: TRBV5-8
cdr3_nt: TGTGCCAGCAGTCGGGAAAGTGGCGGAAACACCATATATTTT
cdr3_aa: CASSRESGGNTIYF

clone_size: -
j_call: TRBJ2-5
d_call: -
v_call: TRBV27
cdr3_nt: TGTGCCAGCAGTTCCCCGGGTGGGTTGGGGGAGACCCAGTACTTC
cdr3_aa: CASSSPGGLGETQYF

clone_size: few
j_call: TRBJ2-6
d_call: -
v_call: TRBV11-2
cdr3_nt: TGTGCCAGCAGCCACTCCGTTGAGTTAGCCAACGTCCTGACTTTC
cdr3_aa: CASSHSVELANVLTF

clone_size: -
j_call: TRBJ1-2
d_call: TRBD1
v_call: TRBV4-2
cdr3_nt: TGTGCCAGCAGCCACGCAACCGGGACAGCGTATGGCTACACCTTC
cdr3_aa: CASSHATGTAYGYTF

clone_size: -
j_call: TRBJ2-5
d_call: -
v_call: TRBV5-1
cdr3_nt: TGCGCCAGCAGGGGCAGGGGTCATCCAACGGAGACCCAGTACTTC
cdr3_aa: CASRGRGHPTETQYF

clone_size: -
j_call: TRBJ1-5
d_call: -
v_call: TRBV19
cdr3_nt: TGTGCCAGCGGGGACTTTGCGCCCCAGCATTTT
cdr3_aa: CASGDFAPQHF

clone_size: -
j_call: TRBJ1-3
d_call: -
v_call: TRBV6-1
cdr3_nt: TGTGCCAGCAGTGAACCTAGCGGAGGGACCGGAAACACCATATATTTT
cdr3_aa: CASSEPSGGTGNTIYF

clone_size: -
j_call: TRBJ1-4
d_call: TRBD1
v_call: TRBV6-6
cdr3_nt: TGTGCCAGCACCCACGACAGGGGCGAAAATGAAAAACTGTTTTTT
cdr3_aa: CASTHDRGENEKLFF

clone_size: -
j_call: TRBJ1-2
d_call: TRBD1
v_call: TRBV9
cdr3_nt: TGTGCCAGCAGCGCCCTCACAGGGGGCGTCTATGGCTACACCTTC
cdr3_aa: CASSALTGGVYGYTF

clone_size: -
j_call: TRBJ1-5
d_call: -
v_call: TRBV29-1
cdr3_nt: TGCAGCCTCGAATGCGGGGAAACGAGCAATCAGCCCCAGCATTTT
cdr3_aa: CSLECGETSNQPQHF

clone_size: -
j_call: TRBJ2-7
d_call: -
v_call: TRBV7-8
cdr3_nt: TGTGCCAGCAGCCTGGAGAACCCTCTAGGCTACGAGCAGTACTTC
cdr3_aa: CASSLENPLGYEQYF

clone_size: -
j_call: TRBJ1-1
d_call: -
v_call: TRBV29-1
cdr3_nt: TGCAGCGTTGGCCCGGGGAAACGGACTGAAGCTTTCTTT
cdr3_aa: CSVGPGKRTEAFF

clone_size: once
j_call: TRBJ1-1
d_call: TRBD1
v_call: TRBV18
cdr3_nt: TGTGCCAGCGCGACGACAGGGGGCCGCTCTGAAGCTTTCTTT
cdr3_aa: CASATTGGRSEAFF

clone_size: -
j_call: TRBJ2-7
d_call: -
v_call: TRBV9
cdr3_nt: TGTGCCAGCAGCGGGACGGTAGCCTACGAGCAGTACTTC
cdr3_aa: CASSGTVAYEQYF

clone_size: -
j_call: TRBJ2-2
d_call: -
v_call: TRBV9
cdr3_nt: TGTGCCAGCAGCGTAGTCGGTAGCCCGGGCGGGGAGCTGTTTTTT
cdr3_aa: CASSVVGSPGGELFF

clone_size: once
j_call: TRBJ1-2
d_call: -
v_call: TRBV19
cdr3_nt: TGTGCCAGTAGAGATCCGGGACAAGTTAACTATGGCTACACCTTC
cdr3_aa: CASRDPGQVNYGYTF

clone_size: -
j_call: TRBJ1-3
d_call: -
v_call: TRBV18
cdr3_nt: TGTGCCAGCTCACCAGTTGTCCAGGGTAACATGGCTGGAAACACCATATATTTT
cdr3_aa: CASSPVVQGNMAGNTIYF

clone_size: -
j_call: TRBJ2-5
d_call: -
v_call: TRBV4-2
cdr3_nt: TGTGCCAGCAGTCAGGCAAGGGGGGGCGGGGAGACCCAGTACTTC
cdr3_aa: CASSQARGGGETQYF

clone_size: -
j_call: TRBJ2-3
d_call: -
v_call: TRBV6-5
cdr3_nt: TGTGCCAGCAGTTACGGGGCCACAGATACGCAGTATTTT
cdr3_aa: CASSYGATDTQYF

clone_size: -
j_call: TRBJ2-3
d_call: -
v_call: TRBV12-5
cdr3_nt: TGTGCTAGTGGGAGGGGAGGACGCACAGATACGCAGTATTTT
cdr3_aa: CASGRGGRTDTQYF

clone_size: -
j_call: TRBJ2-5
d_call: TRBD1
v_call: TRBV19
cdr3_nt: TGTGCCAGTAGTTCAGCAGGGGGCCGAGGAGAGACCCAGTACTTC
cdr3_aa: CASSSAGGRGETQYF

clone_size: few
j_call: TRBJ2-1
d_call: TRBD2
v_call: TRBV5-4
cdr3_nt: TGTGCCAGCAGCTTTACTAGCGGGGGGTCCAATGAGCAGTTCTTC
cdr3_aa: CASSFTSGGSNEQFF

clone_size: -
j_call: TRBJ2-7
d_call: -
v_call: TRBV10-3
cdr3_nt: TGTGCCATCAGTGACCGGGCAGGGGATGACGAGCAGTACTTC
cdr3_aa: CAISDRAGDDEQYF

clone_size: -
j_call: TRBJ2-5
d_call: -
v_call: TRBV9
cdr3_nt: TGTGCCAGCAGCCTCACCCGGGATGGAGAGACCCAGTACTTC
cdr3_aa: CASSLTRDGETQYF

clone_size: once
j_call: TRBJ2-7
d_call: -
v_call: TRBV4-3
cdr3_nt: TGCGCCAGCAGCCAAGATCCCCGGGGCGAGCAGTACTTC
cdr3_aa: CASSQDPRGEQYF

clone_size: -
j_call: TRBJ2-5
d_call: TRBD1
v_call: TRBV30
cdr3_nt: TGTGCCTGGAGTTTCCGGACAGGGAGGGAGACCCAGTACTTC
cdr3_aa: CAWSFRTGRETQYF

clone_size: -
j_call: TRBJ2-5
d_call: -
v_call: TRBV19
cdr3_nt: TGTGCCAGTAGTATAAGGGGGACTGATGGGGGGACCCAGTACTTC
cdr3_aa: CASSIRGTDGGTQYF

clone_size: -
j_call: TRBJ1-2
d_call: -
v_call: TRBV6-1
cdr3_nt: TGTGCCAGCAGAAAAGACTCTAACTATGGCTACACCTTC
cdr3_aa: CASRKDSNYGYTF

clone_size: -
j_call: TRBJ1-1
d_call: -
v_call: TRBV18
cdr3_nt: TGTGCCAGCTCACCACAAGAAGGGTACCTGAACACTGAAGCTTTCTTT
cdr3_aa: CASSPQEGYLNTEAFF

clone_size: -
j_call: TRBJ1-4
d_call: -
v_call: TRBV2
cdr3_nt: TGTGCCAGCAAAAGAGAAGCTTCAACTAATGAAAAACTGTTTTTT
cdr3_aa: CASKREASTNEKLFF

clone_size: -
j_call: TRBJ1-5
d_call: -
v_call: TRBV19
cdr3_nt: TGTGCCAGTAGTACCTCGGGTCAGCCCCAGCATTTT
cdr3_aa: CASSTSGQPQHF

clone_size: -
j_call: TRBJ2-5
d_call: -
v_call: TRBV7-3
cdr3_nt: TGTGCCAGCAGTCAGGGGAGCGTGGAGACCCAGTACTTC
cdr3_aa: CASSQGSVETQYF

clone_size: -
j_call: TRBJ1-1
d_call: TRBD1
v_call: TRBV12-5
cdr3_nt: TGTGCTAGTGGTTGGGACAGGGGGCAAGGGAACACTGAAGCTTTCTTT
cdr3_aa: CASGWDRGQGNTEAFF

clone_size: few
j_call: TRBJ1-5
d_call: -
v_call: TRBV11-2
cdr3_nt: TGTGCCAGCAGCTTACAGGGGAATCAGCCCCAGCATTTT
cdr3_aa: CASSLQGNQPQHF